This note documents a single T cell receptor (beta chain) sequence. Its target is unknown. V trimming: 2 bases; J trimming: 2 bases; junction bases outside the gene matches: 0. Germline assignment: CDR1 LGHNA and CDR2 YSLEER. The CDR3 consists of 14 residues. The sample originates from a study of CD4 T cells in relation to SARS-CoV-2 and coronaviruses. Study results and limitations: According to naive versus memory sequencing, detected responses are memory recall, not newly primed.

Sequenced by immunoSEQ multiplex PCR; TCRdb stores in-frame clones only, minus some. The sample contains about 37,000 clones, approximately 83% of which appear only once. The sequencing sample was made of memory CD4+ T cells from PBMCs. J is TRBJ1-5 and V is TRBV4-3, with TRBD1 identical over 7 bases. This TCR was sampled from an adult with COVID-19. The DNA of the CDR3 is TGCGCCAGCAGCCAAACAGGGGGCAATCAGCCCCAGCATTTT. Its protein product is CASSQTGGNQPQHF.